Each of the 15 T cell receptor beta chains below was sequenced from the same sample in a study of Ad26.COV2.S vaccination and SARS-CoV-2 variants. As for treatment: about 20 received Ad26.COV2.S at low or high dose, single or two shots; 5 received placebo; per-sample allocation not given. The study sampled participants on day 63 after the first vaccine or placebo injection. Measured with immunoSEQ multiplex PCR; TCRdb has only the in-frame clones, and not every one. The sample consists of about 390,000 clones, around 93% of them appearing once. Here the sequenced sample was peripheral blood, taken in a trial of Ad26.COV2.S vaccine versus placebo. Every receptor here comes from a person aged 18-60 years who received the Ad26.COV2.S COVID-19 vaccine or a placebo.

The chain has TRBV10-3 and TRBJ1-1; no clear D. Germline V gene sequence: CDR1 ENHRY, CDR2 SYGVKD. The V end was cut by 0 bases, the J end by 0 bases, with 17 bases between. CDR3 length equals 18 residues. CDR3 protein: CAISESVQKGYMNTEAFF. Written as DNA, the CDR3 is TGTGCCATCAGTGAGTCGGTACAGAAGGGATACATGAACACTGAAGCTTTCTTT.

The chain has TRBV28 and TRBJ2-2; 7 nucleotides agree with TRBD1. Germline values: CDR1 MDHEN, CDR2 SYDVKM. V shed 6 bases and J 6 bases; nucleotides not matched to a gene: 4. This CDR3 is 13 amino acids long. The CDR3 protein is CASRPTGAGELFF. The CDR3 DNA is TGTGCCAGCAGACCCACAGGGGCCGGGGAGCTGTTTTTT. Variable domain in full (rest from reference TRBV28 and TRBJ2-2): DVKVTQSSRYLVKRTGEKVFLECVQDMDHENMFWYRQDPGLGLRLIYFSYDVKMKEKGDIPEGYSVSREKKERFSLILESASTNQTSMYLCASRPTGAGELFFGEGSRLTVL.

V and J are TRBV7-2 and TRBJ2-1; D is undetermined. The CDR3 loop spans 11 amino acids. The germline V and J ends were trimmed by 5 bases and 8 bases, with 7 bases remaining between them. Germline assignment: CDR1 SGHTA and CDR2 FQGNSA. The CDR3 loop reads CASSPGYEQFF. CDR3 DNA: TGTGCCAGCAGCCCAGGCTATGAGCAGTTCTTC.

As regards this clone: At one end the junction does not follow the germline gene, possibly because of a read error. The chain recombines TRBV5-6 with TRBJ1-6; 7 bases map to TRBD1. Per germline, CDR1 SGHDT and CDR2 YYEEEE. The CDR3 runs to 14 residues. CDR3 residues: CASSLAGGGSPLHF. The CDR3 bases are TGTGCCAGCAGTTTGGCAGGGGGGGGTTCACCCCTCCACTTT.

Comments on this clone: Compared with germline, one end of the junction differs, possibly owing to a read error. V and J are TRBV7-7 and TRBJ2-5, with 10 bases matching TRBD1. Germline V CDR1 and CDR2: SSHAT, FNYEAQ (reference sequence). The CDR3 extends over 17 amino acids. CDR3 loop: CASSLERGQGHQETQYF. In DNA form, the CDR3 reads TGTGCTAGCAGCTTAGAGAGGGGACAGGGGCACCAAGAGACCCAGTACTTC.

The chain employs TRBV5-6 and TRBJ1-1, with 11 bases aligning to TRBD1. J gave up 3 bases and V 4 bases, and 2 bases lay outside the gene matches. Per germline, CDR1 SGHDT and CDR2 YYEEEE. This CDR3 has 14 amino acids. The CDR3 here is CASSGGQGDTEAFF. As DNA, the CDR3 is TGTGCCAGCAGCGGGGGACAGGGGGACACTGAAGCTTTCTTT.

Concerning this clone: At the DNA level, this CDR3 is encoded by other sequences in the same sample as well. The chain has TRBV25-1 and TRBJ1-3; possibly TRBD1 for D (6 bases). This CDR3 region has 16 residues. The V gene's germline CDR1 is MGHDK and CDR2 SYGVNS. V was pared by 1 base and J by 3 bases, with 13 bases between. The CDR3 bases are TGTGCCAGCAGTGAATCGGGGGGCCCCGGTGGAAACACCATATATTTT. Amino acid sequence: CASSESGGPGGNTIYF.

The rearrangement links TRBV10-1 to TRBJ1-2, with D possibly TRBD1 on 5 matching bases. This CDR3 is built from 15 residues. With 6 bases removed from V and 10 bases from J, the gap between germline ends came to 24 bases. Per the germline V gene, CDR1 is WNHNN and CDR2 is SYGVQD (reference sequence). The CDR3 protein is CASRIHGQGSCIYTF. CDR3 coding DNA: TGCGCCAGCAGAATTCATGGTCAGGGATCGTGCATCTACACCTTC.

This clone was seen once. This rearrangement joins TRBV11-2 to TRBJ2-3; no definite D call. The V and J ends lost 1 base and 2 bases respectively, with 16 bases between them. CDR3 length: 17 amino acids. Per germline, CDR1 SGHAT and CDR2 FQNNGV. CDR3 in DNA: TGTGCCAGCAGCTTAGGGCAGTTGGTGGCTTACACAGATACGCAGTATTTT. This codes for CASSLGQLVAYTDTQYF.

The gene calls are TRBV7-2 and TRBJ2-1; D possibly corresponds to TRBD2 (6 bases). The germline V and J ends were trimmed by 5 bases and 12 bases, with 17 bases remaining between them. This CDR3 is built from 13 residues. CDR1 and CDR2 (germline): SGHTA, FQGNSA. The CDR3 region has the DNA TGTGCCAGCAGCCCGGCAGGGAGGTCGGGGCAGTTCTTC. Encoded protein: CASSPAGRSGQFF.

The rearrangement links TRBV30 to TRBJ1-3; D not certain. The ends were cut back, 0 bases at V and 7 bases at J, with 10 bases in the middle. CDR3 length equals 13 residues. The germline CDR1 and CDR2 sequences are GTSNPN and SVGIG (reference sequence). CDR3 region: CAWSVSGRNTIYF. DNA of the CDR3: TGTGCCTGGAGTGTATCGGGGAGGAACACCATATATTTT.

J is TRBJ2-3 and V is TRBV27; D is unclear. The CDR3 loop spans 13 amino acids. Germline CDR1 and CDR2: MNHEY and SMNVEV (reference sequence). Trimming left V 0 bases short and J 4 bases short, with 5 bases between. CDR3 in DNA: TGTGCCAGCAGTTTATCGTCGGCAGATACGCAGTATTTT. It specifies CASSLSSADTQYF.

The table lists this clone with a count of one. The V gene is TRBV5-6, the J gene TRBJ1-2; TRBD1 aligns across 7 bases. J gave up 4 bases and V 3 bases, and 6 bases lay outside the gene matches. The V gene's germline CDR1 is SGHDT and CDR2 YYEEEE. This CDR3 region has 14 residues. DNA for the CDR3: TGTGCCAGCAGCTCCGGACAGGTCTCCTATGGCTACACCTTC. Its translation is CASSSGQVSYGYTF.

A word on this clone: Other DNA variants within this sample encode the same CDR3. V gene TRBV6-5 combines with J gene TRBJ2-7, with D hard to call. The CDR3 covers 11 residues. In germline, CDR1 is MNHEY, CDR2 SVGAGI. V was cut by 4 bases and J by 4 bases, with 5 bases left in between. The CDR3 protein is CASSWGYEQYF. Written as DNA, the CDR3 is TGTGCCAGCAGTTGGGGATACGAGCAGTACTTC.

V usage is TRBV4-3 and J usage is TRBJ2-3; no clear D. The CDR3 covers 16 residues. V was shortened by 0 bases and J by 0 bases, with 10 bases between the two germline ends. Germline V gene sequence: CDR1 LGHNA, CDR2 YSLEER. The CDR3 DNA reads as TGCGCCAGCAGCCAAGATTCGGGTTTTAGCACAGATACGCAGTATTTT. It is translated as CASSQDSGFSTDTQYF.